A single sample is the source of the 10 T cell receptor beta chains below, sequenced in a study of blood T cell repertoires in COVID-19. Measured with immunoSEQ multiplex PCR; TCRdb has only the in-frame clones, and not every one. In the table there are 200,000 to 250,000 clones, about 88% of which are singletons. Sequenced sample: peripheral blood. All receptors derive from a man aged 35 to 55 with acute or convalescent COVID-19.

This clone is a singleton in its sample. The rearrangement joins TRBV7-2 to TRBJ2-5; TRBD2 matches 8 bases. The germline CDR1 and CDR2 sequences are SGHTA and FQGNSA. The CDR3 runs 16 residues. Unmatched junction bases numbered 5, after V lost 1 base and J lost 1 base. DNA for the CDR3: TGTGCCAGCAGCTTAGTACCGGGGGGGGCCCAAGAGACCCAGTACTTC. Protein product: CASSLVPGGAQETQYF.

This chain uses TRBV6-6 with TRBJ2-7; 11 nucleotides line up with TRBD1. Germline-derived CDR1 and CDR2 are MNHNY and SVGAGI (reference sequence). The CDR3 totals 14 residues. Trimming took 5 bases from V and 6 from J; bases not matched to a gene: 6. CDR3 DNA: TGTGCCAGCAGTACGCCCGGGACAGGGGGCGAGCAGTACTTC. Protein product: CASSTPGTGGEQYF.

V is TRBV28 and J is TRBJ1-1; TRBD1 might be the D (5 bases). Germline values: CDR1 MDHEN, CDR2 SYDVKM. The CDR3 covers 14 residues. Trimming took off 8 bases at V and 4 bases at J, with 17 bases between the two ends. CDR3 DNA sequence: TGTGCCAGCGCGGGGGGGGTCTGGCGCACTGAAGCTTTCTTT. Translated, it gives CASAGGVWRTEAFF.

V usage is TRBV7-2 and J usage is TRBJ1-1; a possible D gene is TRBD1 (5 bases). Trimming stripped 5 bases from V and 4 bases from J, with 11 bases between. The CDR3 runs to 13 residues. CDR1 and CDR2 from the germline V gene are SGHTA and FQGNSA. In DNA form, the CDR3 reads TGTGCCAGCAGCCCGAGAAGGGGCACTGAAGCTTTCTTT. Translating it yields CASSPRRGTEAFF.

CDR3 DNA: TGCGCCAGCAGCTTGGCAGAATACTATGGCTACACCTTC. Translation: CASSLAEYYGYTF. This chain joins TRBV5-1 and TRBJ1-2; D unclear. From germline, CDR1 is SGHRS and CDR2 YFSETQ. V shed 0 bases and J shed 3 bases, with 6 bases lying between them. This CDR3 comprises 13 residues.

The chain has TRBV5-1 and TRBJ1-2; no reliable D call. V shed 5 bases and J shed 3 bases, with 11 bases lying between them. This CDR3 is built from 13 residues. CDR1 is SGHRS, CDR2 YFSETQ, per germline. The CDR3 DNA follows: TGCGCCAGCAGTTCATCAGGTGACTATGGCTACACCTTC. Translation: CASSSSGDYGYTF.

This clone was observed once. The gene calls are TRBV30 and TRBJ2-1, with TRBD2 matching 10 bases. CDR1 is GTSNPN and CDR2 is SVGIG in the germline V gene (reference sequence). The trim removed 2 bases at V and 9 bases at J, leaving 7 bases unmatched. CDR3 length equals 14 residues. The CDR3 DNA reads TGTGCCTGGAGTCCAAGCGGGGGGGCCAGTGAGCAGTTCTTC. Protein: CAWSPSGGASEQFF.

The chain uses TRBV4-2 and TRBJ2-3; 9 bases are shared with TRBD2. V shed 7 bases, J shed 2 bases, and the junction held 1 base outside the gene matches. The length of the CDR3 is 13 residues. Germline assignment: CDR1 LGHNA and CDR2 YNFKEQ. The CDR3 nucleotides are TGTGCCAGCACTAGCGGGGACACAGATACGCAGTATTTT. As protein: CASTSGDTDTQYF.

The chain combines TRBV10-3 with TRBJ1-4; 9 bases match TRBD1. V lost 6 bases, J lost 7 bases, and 6 bases stayed unmatched. The CDR3 covers 14 residues. Germline V gives CDR1 ENHRY, CDR2 SYGVKD. Written as DNA, the CDR3 is TGTGCCATCAGGGCGACAGGGGGGTCTGAAAAACTGTTTTTT. Protein: CAIRATGGSEKLFF.

In nucleotides, the CDR3 is TGTGCCAGCAGCACGAATACAGGGCCTTTACAGCAGTACTTC. Encoded protein: CASSTNTGPLQQYF. The genes are TRBV7-2 and TRBJ2-7, with D possibly TRBD1 on 6 matching bases. CDR3 length: 14 amino acids. Germline values: CDR1 SGHTA, CDR2 FQGNSA. V was cut by 5 bases and J by 8 bases, with 19 bases left in between. The entire variable domain, with the rest obtained from reference TRBV7-2 and TRBJ2-7, is as follows: GAGVSQSPSNKVTEKGKDVELRCDPISGHTALYWYRQSLGQGLEFLIYFQGNSAPDKSGLPSDRFSAERTGGSVSTLTIQRTQQEDSAVYLCASSTNTGPLQQYFGPGTRLTVT.